This T cell receptor (beta chain) was sequenced for a study of blood T cell repertoires in COVID-19. Study overall: Collection of acute and convalescent COVID-19 samples took place in the United States, Italy and Spain. In each case, the material was cDNA or gDNA derived from T cells, B-cell-depleted T cells, or PBMCs.

CDR3 length equals 19 residues. Germline loops: CDR1 SGDLS, CDR2 YYNGEE. Trimming took 4 bases from V and 1 from J; bases not matched to a gene: 11. Profiling relied on immunoSEQ multiplex PCR, and the TCRdb table lists in-frame clones only, not all of them. The sample holds 250,000 to 350,000 clones; approximately 85% are singletons and the top ten take under 2%. The receptor was isolated from a woman aged 45 to 65 with acute or convalescent COVID-19. This chain connects TRBV9 to TRBJ1-6; TRBD1 matches 10 bases. Sequenced sample: peripheral blood. CDR3 region: CASSPRGQGQRSYNSPLHF. CDR3 nucleotide sequence: TGTGCCAGCAGCCCTCGGGGACAGGGGCAAAGGTCCTATAATTCACCCCTCCACTTT. Full variable domain (missing parts from reference TRBV9 and TRBJ1-6): DSGVTQTPKHLITATGQRVTLRCSPRSGDLSVYWYQQSLDQGLQFLIQYYNGEERAKGNILERFSAQQFPDLHSELNLSSLELGDSALYFCASSPRGQGQRSYNSPLHFGNGTRLTVT.